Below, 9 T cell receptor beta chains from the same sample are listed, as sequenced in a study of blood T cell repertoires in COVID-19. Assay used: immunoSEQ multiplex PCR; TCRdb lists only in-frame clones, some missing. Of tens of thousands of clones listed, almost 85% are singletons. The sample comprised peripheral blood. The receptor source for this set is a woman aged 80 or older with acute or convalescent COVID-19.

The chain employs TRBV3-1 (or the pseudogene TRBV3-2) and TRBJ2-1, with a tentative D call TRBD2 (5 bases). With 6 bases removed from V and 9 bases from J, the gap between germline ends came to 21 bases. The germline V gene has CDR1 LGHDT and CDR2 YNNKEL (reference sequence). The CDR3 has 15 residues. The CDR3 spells CASSSDSGIGLEQFF. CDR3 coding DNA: TGTGCCAGCAGTAGCGACTCGGGGATCGGGCTTGAGCAGTTCTTC.

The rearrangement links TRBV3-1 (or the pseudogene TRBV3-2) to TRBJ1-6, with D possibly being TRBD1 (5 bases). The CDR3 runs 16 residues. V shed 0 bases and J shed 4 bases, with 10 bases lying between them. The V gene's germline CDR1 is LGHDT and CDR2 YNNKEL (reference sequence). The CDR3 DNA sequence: TGTGCCAGCAGCCAAGATTTTACAGGTTATAATTCACCCCTCCACTTT. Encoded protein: CASSQDFTGYNSPLHF.

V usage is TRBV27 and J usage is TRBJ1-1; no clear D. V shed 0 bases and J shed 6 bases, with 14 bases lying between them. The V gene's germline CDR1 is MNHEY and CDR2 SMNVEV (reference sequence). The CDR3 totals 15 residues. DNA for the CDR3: TGTGCCAGCAGTTTATCGATTAGCCCGAGAGCTGAAGCTTTCTTT. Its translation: CASSLSISPRAEAFF.

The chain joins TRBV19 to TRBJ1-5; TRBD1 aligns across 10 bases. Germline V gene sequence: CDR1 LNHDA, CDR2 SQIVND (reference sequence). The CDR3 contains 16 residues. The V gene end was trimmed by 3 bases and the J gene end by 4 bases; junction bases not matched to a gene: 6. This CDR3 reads CASSILTGGGNQPQHF. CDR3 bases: TGTGCCAGTAGTATCCTGACAGGGGGCGGGAATCAGCCCCAGCATTTT. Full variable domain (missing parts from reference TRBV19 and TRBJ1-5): DGGITQSPKYLFRKEGQNVTLSCEQNLNHDAMYWYRQDPGQGLRLIYYSQIVNDFQKGDIAEGYSVSREKKESFPLTVTSAQKNPTAFYLCASSILTGGGNQPQHFGDGTRLSIL.

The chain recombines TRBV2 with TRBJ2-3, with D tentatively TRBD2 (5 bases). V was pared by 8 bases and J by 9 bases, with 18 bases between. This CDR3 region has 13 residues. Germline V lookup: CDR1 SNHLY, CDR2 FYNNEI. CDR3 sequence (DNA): TGTGCCAGCTCAAGGACTGGAAGGGTGACGCAGTATTTT. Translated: CASSRTGRVTQYF.

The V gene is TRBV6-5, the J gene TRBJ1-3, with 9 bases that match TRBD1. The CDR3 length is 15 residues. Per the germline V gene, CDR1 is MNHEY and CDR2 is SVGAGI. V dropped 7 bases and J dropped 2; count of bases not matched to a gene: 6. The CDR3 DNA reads TGTGCCAGCACCCCACAGGGGGCTGCTGGAAACACCATATATTTT. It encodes CASTPQGAAGNTIYF.

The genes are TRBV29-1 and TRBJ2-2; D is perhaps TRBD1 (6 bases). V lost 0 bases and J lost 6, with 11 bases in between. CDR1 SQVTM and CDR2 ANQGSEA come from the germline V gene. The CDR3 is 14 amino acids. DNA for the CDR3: TGCAGCGTTGAAGATAGACAGGTTTCCGGGGAGCTGTTTTTT. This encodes CSVEDRQVSGELFF.

CDR3 bases: TGTGCCGACAGCAGTCAGGCGGGAGGTGAGCAGTACTTC. Protein sequence: CADSSQAGGEQYF. The chain employs TRBV2 and TRBJ2-7, with 8 bases lining up with TRBD2. V trimming: 11 bases; J trimming: 7 bases; junction bases outside the gene matches: 13. CDR1 and CDR2 (germline): SNHLY, FYNNEI. The CDR3 has 13 residues.

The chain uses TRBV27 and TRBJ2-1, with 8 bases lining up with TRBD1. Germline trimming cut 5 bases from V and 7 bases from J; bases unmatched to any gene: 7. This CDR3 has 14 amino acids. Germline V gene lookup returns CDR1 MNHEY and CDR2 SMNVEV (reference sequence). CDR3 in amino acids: CASSIGQGRNEQFF. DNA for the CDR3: TGTGCCAGCAGTATCGGACAGGGAAGGAATGAGCAGTTCTTC.